This record looks at one T cell receptor (beta chain) sequence and its context. Compared with germline, one end of the junction differs, possibly owing to a read error. The data belong to a study of blood T cells in healthy people across ages. Germline lookup yields CDR1 MNHNS and CDR2 SASEGT. The CDR3 is made up of 13 amino acids. Alongside a J-beta primer mix, a sample-barcoded 5' primer served in a second PCR lasting roughly 7 to 11 cycles. Tags on each cDNA molecule came from a template-switch adaptor with 12 random nucleotides. Using its own MiXCR run on the 5' RACE reads, TCRdb lists one record per CDR3 protein. This table has approximately 1.5 million distinct CDR3 sequences, 30% to 40% appearing once.

The sample comprised blood. The sequence came from a woman in her 30s in good health. The chain is built from TRBV6-1 and TRBJ2-7; possible D gene TRBD1, 5 bases. This CDR3 reads CTSGQIPRYEQYF. CDR3 bases: TGTACCAGTGGACAAATCCCTCGCTACGAGCAGTACTTC.